This is a list of T cell receptor beta chains from one sample in a study of T cell responses to AZD1222 COVID-19 vaccine. The table came from immunoSEQ multiplex PCR; TCRdb's copy has only in-frame clones and leaves some out. The sample has tens of thousands of clones; around 89% are singletons. Sequencing was performed on peripheral blood, taken on day 0 of AZD1222 vaccination. The receptors originated from an adult in good health. Each CDR3 is given with its conserved first and last residue. The order of the fields is clone size, D gene, V gene, J gene, CDR3 protein, CDR3 DNA. A D gene is named only where the DNA matches it firmly. Expanded clones are given a class, and other clones once, few, many or no size at all.

clone size: NA
D gene: NA
V gene: TRBV9
J gene: TRBJ2-1
CDR3 protein: CASRLPGLYNEQFF
CDR3 DNA: TGTGCCAGCAGGCTGCCTGGGCTCTACAATGAGCAGTTCTTC

clone size: NA
D gene: NA
V gene: TRBV7-2
J gene: TRBJ1-3
CDR3 protein: CASSLELRAGRSGNTIYF
CDR3 DNA: TGTGCCAGCAGCTTAGAGTTACGGGCAGGGCGCTCTGGAAACACCATATATTTT

clone size: NA
D gene: NA
V gene: TRBV27
J gene: TRBJ1-2
CDR3 protein: CASSLRDANYGYTF
CDR3 DNA: TGTGCCAGCAGTTTAAGGGATGCTAACTATGGCTACACCTTC

clone size: NA
D gene: TRBD1
V gene: TRBV18
J gene: TRBJ2-1
CDR3 protein: CASSPEEDRALWEQFF
CDR3 DNA: TGTGCCAGCTCACCCGAAGAAGACAGGGCCCTTTGGGAGCAGTTCTTC

clone size: few
D gene: TRBD2
V gene: TRBV6-5
J gene: TRBJ2-1
CDR3 protein: CASMTSGRAEQFF
CDR3 DNA: TGTGCCAGCATGACTAGCGGGAGGGCTGAGCAGTTCTTC

clone size: NA
D gene: TRBD1
V gene: TRBV5-6
J gene: TRBJ2-5
CDR3 protein: CASSRDRGLQETQYF
CDR3 DNA: TGTGCCAGCAGCAGGGACAGGGGGCTCCAAGAGACCCAGTACTTC

clone size: NA
D gene: NA
V gene: TRBV7-9
J gene: TRBJ1-5
CDR3 protein: CASSSFKGGWDQPQHF
CDR3 DNA: TGTGCCAGCAGCTCCTTTAAGGGGGGTTGGGATCAGCCCCAGCATTTT

clone size: NA
D gene: NA
V gene: TRBV28
J gene: TRBJ2-7
CDR3 protein: CASSPTVVPEQYF
CDR3 DNA: TGTGCCAGCAGTCCTACCGTAGTCCCCGAGCAGTACTTC

clone size: NA
D gene: TRBD2
V gene: TRBV28
J gene: TRBJ2-2
CDR3 protein: CASSSGLVPGELFF
CDR3 DNA: TGTGCCAGCAGTTCGGGACTAGTCCCCGGGGAGCTGTTTTTT

clone size: NA
D gene: NA
V gene: TRBV19
J gene: TRBJ2-3
CDR3 protein: CASSSGEDTQYF
CDR3 DNA: TGTGCCAGTAGTTCCGGGGAAGATACGCAGTATTTT

clone size: NA
D gene: NA
V gene: TRBV6-5
J gene: TRBJ2-7
CDR3 protein: CASSYSRTYPYEQYF
CDR3 DNA: TGTGCCAGCAGTTACTCTAGGACGTACCCCTACGAGCAGTACTTC

clone size: NA
D gene: TRBD1
V gene: TRBV9
J gene: TRBJ2-3
CDR3 protein: CASRGTGGTDTQYF
CDR3 DNA: TGTGCCAGCAGAGGAACAGGGGGAACAGATACGCAGTATTTT

clone size: once
D gene: TRBD2
V gene: TRBV4-1
J gene: TRBJ2-2
CDR3 protein: CASSLRTSGENTGELFF
CDR3 DNA: TGCGCCAGCAGCCTGCGAACTAGCGGGGAGAACACCGGGGAGCTGTTTTTT

clone size: NA
D gene: NA
V gene: TRBV28
J gene: TRBJ1-2
CDR3 protein: CASSQLMGNRIGGYTF
CDR3 DNA: TGTGCCAGCAGTCAACTTATGGGAAACAGGATCGGTGGCTACACCTTC

clone size: NA
D gene: NA
V gene: TRBV6-5
J gene: TRBJ2-1
CDR3 protein: CASRTPWDNEQFF
CDR3 DNA: TGTGCCAGCAGGACCCCATGGGACAATGAGCAGTTCTTC

clone size: once
D gene: NA
V gene: TRBV5-1
J gene: TRBJ2-6
CDR3 protein: CASSLEGTGANVLTF
CDR3 DNA: TGCGCCAGCAGCTTGGAGGGGACAGGGGCCAACGTCCTGACTTTC

clone size: NA
D gene: NA
V gene: TRBV28
J gene: TRBJ1-4
CDR3 protein: CITSRTADEKLFF
CDR3 DNA: TGTATCACTTCACGGACGGCTGATGAAAAACTGTTTTTT

clone size: NA
D gene: NA
V gene: TRBV7-9
J gene: TRBJ2-1
CDR3 protein: CASSHSPGDLQFF
CDR3 DNA: TGTGCCAGCAGCCACAGCCCTGGGGATCTACAGTTCTTC

clone size: NA
D gene: TRBD2
V gene: TRBV3-1/TRBV3-2
J gene: TRBJ2-7
CDR3 protein: CASSQNQLAGGREQYF
CDR3 DNA: TGTGCCAGCAGCCAAAACCAACTAGCGGGAGGGAGAGAGCAGTACTTC

clone size: NA
D gene: TRBD2
V gene: TRBV6-2/TRBV6-3
J gene: TRBJ2-1
CDR3 protein: CASSPGAGEYNEQFF
CDR3 DNA: TGTGCCAGCAGTCCCGGGGCGGGAGAGTACAATGAGCAGTTCTTC

clone size: NA
D gene: NA
V gene: TRBV25-1
J gene: TRBJ2-7
CDR3 protein: CASQSGRTYEQYF
CDR3 DNA: TGTGCCAGCCAATCGGGACGGACCTACGAGCAGTACTTC

clone size: NA
D gene: TRBD2
V gene: TRBV18
J gene: TRBJ2-2
CDR3 protein: CASSLAGGSVSTGELFF
CDR3 DNA: TGTGCCAGCTCACTAGCGGGAGGTTCGGTGTCCACCGGGGAGCTGTTTTTT

clone size: NA
D gene: NA
V gene: TRBV28
J gene: TRBJ1-6
CDR3 protein: CASSSGPGRAYNSPLHF
CDR3 DNA: TGTGCCAGCAGTAGCGGGCCGGGAAGGGCCTATAATTCACCCCTCCACTTT

clone size: NA
D gene: NA
V gene: TRBV19
J gene: TRBJ1-1
CDR3 protein: CASSTQGNTEAFF
CDR3 DNA: TGTGCCAGTAGTACACAGGGGAACACTGAAGCTTTCTTT

clone size: NA
D gene: TRBD1
V gene: TRBV28
J gene: TRBJ1-6
CDR3 protein: CASRPGQGNNSPLHF
CDR3 DNA: TGTGCCAGCAGGCCGGGACAGGGTAATAATTCACCCCTCCACTTT

clone size: NA
D gene: NA
V gene: TRBV11-2
J gene: TRBJ2-1
CDR3 protein: CASSLVAAPSYNEQFF
CDR3 DNA: TGTGCCAGCAGCTTAGTAGCCGCCCCATCCTACAATGAGCAGTTCTTC

clone size: NA
D gene: NA
V gene: TRBV3-1/TRBV3-2
J gene: TRBJ1-1
CDR3 protein: CASSQAPRGYEAFF
CDR3 DNA: TGTGCCAGCAGCCAAGCCCCCAGGGGTTATGAAGCTTTCTTT

clone size: NA
D gene: TRBD1
V gene: TRBV6-2/TRBV6-3
J gene: TRBJ2-5
CDR3 protein: CASSKGTAQETQYF
CDR3 DNA: TGTGCCAGCAGTAAAGGGACAGCTCAAGAGACCCAGTACTTC

clone size: NA
D gene: TRBD1
V gene: TRBV9
J gene: TRBJ1-2
CDR3 protein: CASSPGTGGGYTF
CDR3 DNA: TGTGCCAGCAGCCCGGGGACAGGGGGGGGCTACACCTTC

clone size: once
D gene: NA
V gene: TRBV29-1
J gene: TRBJ1-1
CDR3 protein: CSVWWVMNTEAFF
CDR3 DNA: TGCAGCGTTTGGTGGGTTATGAACACTGAAGCTTTCTTT

clone size: NA
D gene: NA
V gene: TRBV5-1
J gene: TRBJ1-6
CDR3 protein: CASSFQSYNSPLHF
CDR3 DNA: TGCGCCAGCAGCTTTCAGTCCTATAATTCACCCCTCCACTTT

clone size: NA
D gene: NA
V gene: TRBV28
J gene: TRBJ1-3
CDR3 protein: CASTLSGNTIYF
CDR3 DNA: TGTGCCAGCACCTTATCTGGAAACACCATATATTTT

clone size: NA
D gene: TRBD1
V gene: TRBV5-1
J gene: TRBJ1-3
CDR3 protein: CASSLEGAVGNTIYF
CDR3 DNA: TGCGCCAGCAGCTTGGAGGGGGCGGTGGGAAACACCATATATTTT

clone size: NA
D gene: NA
V gene: TRBV3-1/TRBV3-2
J gene: TRBJ2-1
CDR3 protein: CASSRLVNEQFF
CDR3 DNA: TGTGCCAGCAGCCGTCTAGTCAATGAGCAGTTCTTC

clone size: NA
D gene: NA
V gene: TRBV28
J gene: TRBJ2-7
CDR3 protein: CASSTSRHHEQYF
CDR3 DNA: TGTGCCAGCAGTACCTCACGACACCACGAGCAGTACTTC

clone size: NA
D gene: NA
V gene: TRBV7-2
J gene: TRBJ2-1
CDR3 protein: CASSFPVGDNEQFF
CDR3 DNA: TGTGCCAGCAGCTTTCCTGTTGGGGACAATGAGCAGTTCTTC

clone size: NA
D gene: TRBD1
V gene: TRBV28
J gene: TRBJ2-1
CDR3 protein: CASSFEPGGADEQFF
CDR3 DNA: TGTGCCAGCAGTTTTGAGCCAGGGGGCGCGGATGAGCAGTTCTTC

clone size: NA
D gene: NA
V gene: TRBV19
J gene: TRBJ2-1
CDR3 protein: CASTSSLGAYNEQFF
CDR3 DNA: TGTGCCAGTACCTCGAGCCTTGGGGCTTACAATGAGCAGTTCTTC

clone size: NA
D gene: NA
V gene: TRBV5-6
J gene: TRBJ2-7
CDR3 protein: CASSLRPGPGDEQYF
CDR3 DNA: TGTGCCAGCAGCTTGCGTCCGGGACCGGGTGACGAGCAGTACTTC

clone size: once
D gene: TRBD1
V gene: TRBV28
J gene: TRBJ2-3
CDR3 protein: CASSSYSFGTGVTDTQYF
CDR3 DNA: TGTGCCAGCAGTTCTTACTCCTTCGGGACAGGAGTCACAGATACGCAGTATTTT

clone size: NA
D gene: NA
V gene: TRBV11-2
J gene: TRBJ2-1
CDR3 protein: CASSLVTLSSYNEQFF
CDR3 DNA: TGTGCCAGCAGCTTAGTGACTCTAAGCTCCTACAATGAGCAGTTCTTC

clone size: once
D gene: NA
V gene: TRBV19
J gene: TRBJ2-7
CDR3 protein: CASSIRSPQGFYEQYF
CDR3 DNA: TGTGCCAGTAGTATTCGGTCCCCACAGGGCTTCTACGAGCAGTACTTC

clone size: NA
D gene: NA
V gene: TRBV28
J gene: TRBJ1-2
CDR3 protein: CASSLNSRANGYTF
CDR3 DNA: TGTGCCAGCAGTTTAAACAGTAGGGCGAATGGCTACACCTTC

clone size: NA
D gene: TRBD2
V gene: TRBV5-1
J gene: TRBJ2-2
CDR3 protein: CASSPGLGSGELFF
CDR3 DNA: TGCGCCAGCAGCCCGGGACTAGGGTCTGGGGAGCTGTTTTTT

clone size: NA
D gene: TRBD1
V gene: TRBV5-1
J gene: TRBJ1-4
CDR3 protein: CASTYLGTGINEKLFF
CDR3 DNA: TGCGCCAGCACCTACCTGGGGACAGGAATCAATGAAAAACTGTTTTTT

clone size: NA
D gene: NA
V gene: TRBV19
J gene: TRBJ2-4
CDR3 protein: CASNGNLAKNIQYF
CDR3 DNA: TGTGCCAGTAACGGTAATCTAGCCAAAAACATTCAGTACTTC

clone size: NA
D gene: NA
V gene: TRBV6-1
J gene: TRBJ2-6
CDR3 protein: CASSEVALVGVLTF
CDR3 DNA: TGTGCCAGCAGTGAAGTGGCACTCGTGGGCGTCCTGACTTTC

clone size: once
D gene: TRBD1
V gene: TRBV27
J gene: TRBJ1-1
CDR3 protein: CASSAHRGLTVEAFF
CDR3 DNA: TGTGCCAGCAGTGCACACAGGGGATTAACGGTTGAAGCTTTCTTT

clone size: NA
D gene: NA
V gene: TRBV7-2
J gene: TRBJ1-5
CDR3 protein: CASSPPGGNQPQHF
CDR3 DNA: TGTGCCAGCAGCCCTCCAGGGGGCAATCAGCCCCAGCATTTT

clone size: once
D gene: TRBD2
V gene: TRBV9
J gene: TRBJ2-2
CDR3 protein: CASSVGPLAGYTGELFF
CDR3 DNA: TGTGCCAGCAGCGTAGGTCCACTAGCGGGGTACACCGGGGAGCTGTTTTTT

clone size: NA
D gene: NA
V gene: TRBV6-5
J gene: TRBJ2-6
CDR3 protein: CASSRAPGANVLTF
CDR3 DNA: TGTGCCAGCTCCAGGGCCCCTGGGGCCAACGTCCTGACTTTC

clone size: NA
D gene: NA
V gene: TRBV4-1
J gene: TRBJ2-1
CDR3 protein: CASSQGPGQRYYNEQFF
CDR3 DNA: TGCGCCAGCAGCCAAGGTCCCGGCCAGCGGTACTACAATGAGCAGTTCTTC

clone size: NA
D gene: TRBD1
V gene: TRBV5-5
J gene: TRBJ1-6
CDR3 protein: CASSLPTGGGSPLHF
CDR3 DNA: TGTGCCAGCAGCTTACCGACAGGGGGGGGTTCACCCCTCCACTTT

clone size: NA
D gene: NA
V gene: TRBV28
J gene: TRBJ2-3
CDR3 protein: CASSFPGGARDTQYF
CDR3 DNA: TGTGCCAGCAGTTTCCCCGGCGGTGCGCGAGATACGCAGTATTTT